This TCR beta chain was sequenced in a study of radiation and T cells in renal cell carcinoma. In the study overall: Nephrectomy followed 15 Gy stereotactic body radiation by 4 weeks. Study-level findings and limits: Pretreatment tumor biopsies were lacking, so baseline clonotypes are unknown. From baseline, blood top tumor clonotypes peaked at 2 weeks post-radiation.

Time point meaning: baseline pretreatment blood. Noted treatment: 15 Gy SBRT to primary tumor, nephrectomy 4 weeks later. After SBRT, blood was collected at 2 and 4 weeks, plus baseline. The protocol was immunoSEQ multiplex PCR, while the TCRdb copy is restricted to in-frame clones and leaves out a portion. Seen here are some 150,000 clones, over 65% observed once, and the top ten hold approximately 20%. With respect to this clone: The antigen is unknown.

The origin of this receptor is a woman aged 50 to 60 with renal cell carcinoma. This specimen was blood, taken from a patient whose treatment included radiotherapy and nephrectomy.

The CDR3 loop is CASSVTVSGANVLTF. The CDR3 coding sequence is TGTGCCAGTAGTGTGACAGTCTCTGGGGCCAACGTCCTGACTTTC. V gene TRBV19 combines with J gene TRBJ2-6, with D tentatively TRBD1 (5 bases). This CDR3 comprises 15 residues. CDR1 LNHDA and CDR2 SQIVND come from the germline V gene (reference sequence). The V gene lost 5 bases and the J gene lost 0 bases, with 8 bases spanning the gap.